These 21 T cell receptor beta chains were sequenced from one sample in a study of T cell responses to AZD1222 COVID-19 vaccine. Measured with immunoSEQ multiplex PCR; TCRdb has only the in-frame clones, and not every one. Among about 130,000 clones listed, about 89% were seen once. Material: peripheral blood, obtained on day 0 of AZD1222 vaccination. The receptor source for this set is an adult in good health.

This chain uses TRBV15 with TRBJ1-5; no reliable D call. The germline CDR1 and CDR2 sequences are LNHNV and YYDKDF (reference sequence). The CDR3 consists of 12 residues. The V end lost 3 bases, the J end lost 4 bases, and 4 bases lay between the germline ends. The CDR3 is CATSSRNQPQHF. CDR3 DNA: TGTGCCACCAGCAGCCGAAATCAGCCCCAGCATTTT.

V gene TRBV7-2 combines with J gene TRBJ2-3, with unresolved D. The germline V and J ends were trimmed by 3 bases and 4 bases, with 11 bases remaining between them. The CDR3 is 14 residues long. Germline V lookup: CDR1 SGHTA, CDR2 FQGNSA. CDR3 nucleotides: TGTGCCAGCAGCTTCGGGCTTAGTGCAGATACGCAGTATTTT. This gives the protein CASSFGLSADTQYF.

The chain is built from TRBV5-1 and TRBJ1-3, with 10 bases that match TRBD1. After removal of 4 bases from V and 4 bases from J, the junction contained 5 bases not matched to a gene. Germline V gene data show CDR1 as SGHRS and CDR2 as YFSETQ. The CDR3 runs to 15 residues. The CDR3 region has the DNA TGCGCCAGCAGCACCGGACAGGGGGACGGAAACACCATATATTTT. Its protein is CASSTGQGDGNTIYF.

The chain has TRBV7-2 and TRBJ2-7; 10 bases match TRBD2. Germline trimming cut 5 bases from V and 2 bases from J; bases unmatched to any gene: 6. CDR1 and CDR2 (germline): SGHTA, FQGNSA. The CDR3 is 15 residues long. For the CDR3, the DNA is TGTGCCAGCAGCGCCGGACTAGCGGTTACCTACGAGCAGTACTTC. It codes for CASSAGLAVTYEQYF.

This chain links TRBV19 with TRBJ1-2, with a weak D call TRBD1 (5 bases). The CDR3 is 15 amino acids. Germline lookup yields CDR1 LNHDA and CDR2 SQIVND (reference sequence). V lost 6 bases and J lost 4, with 18 bases in between. The DNA for the CDR3 is TGTGCCAGTAGCTCCAGACAGAATCTAAGCTATGGCTACACCTTC. This translates into CASSSRQNLSYGYTF.

This chain uses TRBV9 with TRBJ1-5; no firm D call. V was cut by 0 bases and J by 6 bases, with 10 bases left in between. This CDR3 comprises 14 residues. Looked up from germline, CDR1 is SGDLS and CDR2 is YYNGEE. The CDR3 protein is CASSVGGEGQPQHF. In nucleotides, the CDR3 is TGTGCCAGCAGCGTAGGTGGTGAGGGTCAGCCCCAGCATTTT.

The gene calls are TRBV20-1 and TRBJ1-1; tentatively, D is TRBD1 (5 bases). The V gene's germline CDR1 is DFQATT and CDR2 SNEGSKA (reference sequence). Deletions cut 3 bases from V and 1 base from J, with 12 bases between. This CDR3 comprises 14 residues. The CDR3 DNA reads TGCAGTGCTAGTAAGACAGCGTCGAACACTGAAGCTTTCTTT. This translates into CSASKTASNTEAFF.

This chain joins TRBV9 and TRBJ2-2; TRBD2 is a possible D gene (6 bases). The germline V gene encodes CDR1 SGDLS and CDR2 YYNGEE. The CDR3 has 15 residues. Between the trimmed V and J ends, which lost 2 bases and 4 bases, there was a span of 12 bases. The CDR3 sequence: CASSVGDSFTGELFF. DNA for the CDR3: TGTGCCAGCAGCGTGGGGGACTCCTTCACCGGGGAGCTGTTTTTT. Drawing the rest from reference TRBV9 and TRBJ2-2, the complete variable domain is DSGVTQTPKHLITATGQRVTLRCSPRSGDLSVYWYQQSLDQGLQFLIQYYNGEERAKGNILERFSAQQFPDLHSELNLSSLELGDSALYFCASSVGDSFTGELFFGEGSRLTVL.

The CDR3 loop is CASRTRDFLQVEQFF. CDR3 coding DNA: TGTGCCAGCAGGACCCGGGACTTCTTACAGGTTGAGCAGTTCTTC. The chain uses TRBV6-5 and TRBJ2-1, with D maybe TRBD2 (6 bases). CDR1 and CDR2 from the germline V gene are MNHEY and SVGAGI. The CDR3 covers 15 residues. Trimming pared 6 bases from V and 9 bases from J, leaving 21 bases between.

This clone has more than one count but fewer than ten. The gene calls are TRBV9 and TRBJ1-5, with D possibly being TRBD1 (5 bases). Germline V lookup: CDR1 SGDLS, CDR2 YYNGEE. V was shortened by 0 bases and J by 6 bases, with 13 bases between the two germline ends. The CDR3 loop spans 15 amino acids. This CDR3 reads CASSVDVGRGQPQHF. In DNA, the CDR3 is TGTGCCAGCAGCGTAGATGTGGGGCGAGGTCAGCCCCAGCATTTT. The whole variable domain, remainder taken from reference TRBV9 and TRBJ1-5, is DSGVTQTPKHLITATGQRVTLRCSPRSGDLSVYWYQQSLDQGLQFLIQYYNGEERAKGNILERFSAQQFPDLHSELNLSSLELGDSALYFCASSVDVGRGQPQHFGDGTRLSIL.

This chain links TRBV19 with TRBJ1-5, with D unclear. Germline V gives CDR1 LNHDA, CDR2 SQIVND (reference sequence). The V and J ends lost 1 base and 0 bases respectively, with 10 bases between them. The CDR3 is 16 residues long. The CDR3 DNA reads TGTGCCAGTAGTATAGCAGTGGCCTATAGCAATCAGCCCCAGCATTTT. It translates to CASSIAVAYSNQPQHF.

This chain connects TRBV7-8 to TRBJ2-4; no firm D call. CDR1 is SGHVS and CDR2 is FQNEAQ in the germline V gene. V was clipped by 1 base and J by 6 bases, with 4 bases between them. The CDR3 contains 12 residues. Here the CDR3 DNA reads TGTGCCAGCAGCTTAGACGGAAACATTCAGTACTTC. This gives the protein CASSLDGNIQYF. Looking up the rest from reference TRBV7-8 and TRBJ2-4 gives the full variable domain: GAGVSQSPRYKVAKRGQDVALRCDPISGHVSLFWYQQALGQGPEFLTYFQNEAQLDKSGLPSDRFFAERPEGSVSTLKIQRTQQEDSAVYLCASSLDGNIQYFGAGTRLSVL.

This sequence joins TRBV5-1 and TRBJ2-7; 8 nucleotides agree with TRBD1. This CDR3 is built from 14 residues. Germline-derived CDR1 and CDR2 are SGHRS and YFSETQ. V gave up 2 bases and J gave up 2 bases; unmatched junction bases: 3. The CDR3 region is CASSLVQGAYEQYF. In nucleotides, the CDR3 is TGCGCCAGCAGCTTAGTACAGGGGGCCTACGAGCAGTACTTC.

The chain joins TRBV30 to TRBJ2-7; D gene ambiguous. Germline loops: CDR1 GTSNPN, CDR2 SVGIG (reference sequence). Deletions cut 2 bases from V and 2 bases from J, with 10 bases between. The CDR3 extends over 13 amino acids. For the CDR3, the DNA is TGTGCCTGGAGTTTTCTCAGGACCTACGAGCAGTACTTC. As protein: CAWSFLRTYEQYF.

This clone was found once. The chain recombines TRBV4-1 with TRBJ2-7; TRBD2 is a possible D gene (5 bases). Germline CDR1 reads MGHRA; CDR2 reads YSYEKL. CDR3 length: 15 residues. Between the trimmed V and J ends, which lost 2 bases and 0 bases, there was a span of 11 bases. CDR3 coding DNA: TGCGCCAGCAGCCAAACGGCGGGCCGCTCCTACGAGCAGTACTTC. Translating it yields CASSQTAGRSYEQYF.

V gene TRBV5-1 combines with J gene TRBJ2-2; D may match TRBD1 or TRBD2 (6 bases each). Trimming took 0 bases from V and 2 from J, leaving 11 bases between them. Germline CDR1 SGHRS, CDR2 YFSETQ. This CDR3 region has 16 residues. The CDR3 nucleotides read TGCGCCAGCAGCTTGGGATCGGGGGCTAACACCGGGGAGCTGTTTTTT. Amino acids: CASSLGSGANTGELFF.

The chain's CDR3 is CASSSYADSPLHF. The CDR3 DNA reads TGTGCCAGCAGCAGTTATGCGGATTCACCCCTCCACTTT. The rearrangement links TRBV14 to TRBJ1-6; no clear D. Per the germline V gene, CDR1 is SGHDN and CDR2 is FVKESK. The V end was cut by 5 bases, the J end by 8 bases, with 10 bases between. The CDR3 has 13 residues.

The J gene is TRBJ1-4, the V gene TRBV10-1; D perhaps matches TRBD1 (6 bases). Trimming pared 3 bases from V and 0 bases from J, leaving 11 bases between. The length of the CDR3 is 16 residues. CDR1 and CDR2 from the germline V gene are WNHNN and SYGVQD (reference sequence). CDR3 amino acids: CASSEQGPPTNEKLFF. In DNA form, the CDR3 reads TGCGCCAGCAGTGAACAGGGCCCTCCAACTAATGAAAAACTGTTTTTT.

This rearrangement joins TRBV5-1 to TRBJ2-7; 11 bases are a match to TRBD2. Losses at the gene ends were 3 bases for V and 6 bases for J; bases not matched to a gene: 8. CDR3 length: 15 residues. Germline-derived CDR1 and CDR2 are SGHRS and YFSETQ. CDR3 residues: CASSSSGLAGGEQYF. The DNA for the CDR3 is TGCGCCAGCAGCTCCTCGGGGCTAGCGGGAGGCGAGCAGTACTTC.

The chain recombines TRBV7-3 with TRBJ2-1; TRBD2 might be the D (6 bases). V dropped 4 bases and J dropped 1 base, with 14 bases sitting between them. The germline CDR1 and CDR2 sequences are SGHTA and FQGTGA. This CDR3 is 16 amino acids long. The DNA of the CDR3 is TGTGCCAGCAGCTCGATCGGGAGTAGATCCTACAATGAGCAGTTCTTC. Translating gives CASSSIGSRSYNEQFF.

The CDR3 coding sequence is TGCAGTGCTGGGGGCGGCGACGAGCAGTACTTC. Translated, it gives CSAGGGDEQYF. V is TRBV20-1 and J is TRBJ2-7, with D maybe TRBD1 (6 bases). The germline gives CDR1 DFQATT, CDR2 SNEGSKA (reference sequence). The CDR3 totals 11 residues. Trimming left V 5 bases short and J 5 bases short, with 10 bases between.